This entry features one T cell receptor beta chain sequence. This clone was observed once. Its antigen has not been determined. Base qualities were left out, and no much larger clone turns up one base away. The sample originates from a study of blood T cell repertoires in COVID-19 (dated by TCRdb to 2018 to 2021). Concerning the study at large: Samples covering the acute and convalescent phases of COVID-19 were provided by collaborators in the United States, Italy and Spain. The material from the prospective study consisted of cDNA or gDNA derived from T cells, B-cell-depleted T cells, or PBMCs. Deeply sampled blood TCRbeta repertoires from subjects exposed to, actively infected with, or recovered from COVID-19 were included in the dataset. The repertoires were released in a freely available public database intended as a resource for research on the immune response to SARS-CoV-2. The samples were drawn from the first 160 participants of the ongoing ImmuneRACE study and from 950 to 1,500 subjects provided by 6 global collaborators. Sample metadata almost always included a de-identified subject ID, COVID-19 status, age in years and sex. HLA class I and class II types, where available, came from metadata supplied by the sample provider rather than from assay-based typing. Study-level results and caveats: How much clinical and demographic metadata was included differed by source and by participant, and the metadata was provided uncurated.

The V end loses 2 bases and the J end loses 5 bases, and a stretch of 9 bases separates them. The germline V gene (reference sequence) provides CDR1 SEHNR and CDR2 FQNEAQ. The CDR3 runs 13 residues from the cysteine to the phenylalanine. Of all the DNA, just the CDR3 is kept, 39 bases in frame from base 1. Each collaborating institution followed its own protocols to collect whole blood in K2EDTA tubes. Collaborator samples were shipped for TCRbeta analysis as frozen whole blood, isolated PBMCs, or DNA extracted from either sample type. TCRbeta CDR3 regions were amplified from genomic DNA using the immunoSEQ Assay, a bias-controlled multiplex PCR. Turning to the authors' computational methods: Within the assay, amplification of reference gene primers was used to estimate how many nucleated cells each sample contained. To quantify the absolute abundance of each unique TCRbeta CDR3 rearrangement, sequence reads were collapsed and filtered. For each sample, productive Simpson clonality was calculated by taking the square root of Simpson's diversity index across productive rearrangements. TCRdb mirrors the immuneACCESS table, restricted to in-frame sequences. Some clones are absent from its copies; in checked studies, under half trace to an unresolved V gene, and the reason for the others is unknown. Clonal size and the V and J genes are those of that table, whereas D and trimming came from the DNA. The sample table contains 110,000 or so clones; only one count was recorded for roughly 80% of them. The ten most abundant clones make up around 1.5% of the sample.

This TCR came from a man aged 45 to 65 with acute or convalescent COVID-19. The sequenced sample was peripheral blood. Rearrangement joined TRBV7-9 to TRBJ1-2; the best D guess is TRBD1, with 6 bases matching. The CDR3: CASSLSTGYGYTF. The sequenced DNA is TGTGCCAGCAGCTTATCGACAGGTTATGGCTACACCTTC. Outside the CDR3, residues come from the reference TRBV7-9 and TRBJ1-2 proteins, so the full variable domain is: DTGVSQNPRHKITKRGQNVTFRCDPISEHNRLYWYRQTLGQGPEFLTYFQNEAQLEKSRLLSDRFSAERPKGSFSTLEIQRTEQGDSAMYLCASSLSTGYGYTFGSGTRLTVV.